This T cell receptor beta chain was sequenced during a study of blood T cell repertoires in COVID-19. Study in general: Italy, Spain and the United States were the sources of the convalescent and acute COVID-19 samples. Nucleic acid was either cDNA or gDNA, and it came from T cells, B-cell-depleted T cells, or PBMCs.

Per the study methods: Nucleated cell counts were estimated from reference gene primer amplification. Only in-frame clones appear in the TCRdb table, and some are missing; sequencing was by immunoSEQ multiplex PCR. V and J calls and clone size are those listed in that table; D and trimming were worked out from the DNA. The sample includes under 200,000 clones, about four fifths of them seen just once. CDR3 length: 17 amino acids. The V end was cut by 2 bases, the J end by 4 bases, with 18 bases between. The V gene's germline CDR1 is MGHRA and CDR2 YSYEKL. V gene TRBV4-1 combines with J gene TRBJ2-1; possible D gene TRBD2, 5 bases. The source material was peripheral blood. This clonotype was obtained from a man between 65 and 85 years old with active or convalescent COVID-19. The CDR3 DNA reads as TGCGCCAGCAGCCAATCGATAGTAACGGGAAGATACAATGAGCAGTTCTTC. Protein sequence: CASSQSIVTGRYNEQFF.